Sequencing of this T cell receptor beta chain was carried out in a study of blood T cell repertoires in COVID-19. Background on the study: Material from acute and convalescent COVID-19 was sourced from the United States, Italy and Spain. The analysed material was cDNA or gDNA that came from T cells, B-cell-depleted T cells, or PBMCs.

In the study's own analysis: The authors estimated nucleated cell counts from reference gene primer amplification. Sequencing used immunoSEQ multiplex PCR; TCRdb keeps in-frame clones, though not all of them. V, J and clone size derive from that table, while D and trimming were established from the DNA sequence. The sample has around 100,000 clones, around nine tenths seen once; the top ten hold 5% to 6.5%. The source material was peripheral blood. The clonotype comes from a man aged 45-65 years with acute or convalescent COVID-19.

CDR3 region: CASGRTSGRAGNNEQFF. Here the CDR3 DNA reads TGTGCCAGTGGGAGGACTAGCGGGAGGGCCGGAAACAATGAGCAGTTCTTC. This chain uses TRBV19 with TRBJ2-1; 15 bases line up with TRBD2. Trimming took 8 bases from V and 5 from J; bases not matched to a gene: 10. This CDR3 contains 17 residues. CDR1 is LNHDA, CDR2 SQIVND, per germline (reference sequence).